The present T cell receptor beta chain was sequenced within a study of T cell responses to AZD1222 COVID-19 vaccine (dated by TCRdb to the early 2020s). For context, the study as a whole: TCR sequencing covered more than 230 trial participants: 207 given two doses of AZD1222 and around 26 given two doses of MenACWY control vaccine. Enrollment into the trials was organized by age into subgroups of 18-55, 56-69 and 70-plus years, and those subgroups contained approximately 150, 30 and 60 TCR-sequenced participants, respectively. Beyond this particular receptor, the publication reports: Conclusions about previously exposed vaccinees were limited because only a handful of AZD1222 recipients were SARS-CoV-2 seropositive at baseline. In the small 56-69-year group, the increase in depth fell short of significance, most likely because of low power. After two AZD1222 doses, spike-specific TCR breadth and depth were significantly higher than at day 0 and than in MenACWY recipients. Epitopes outside the regions mutated in the B.1.351 and B.1.1.7 variants were reportedly recognized by nearly half of the unique spike-specific TCRs. The vaccine-associated CD4 TCRs covered the entire spike protein, and the dominant responses fell in regions 160-218 and 743-854. Because no samples from the day 14 peak response were available, repertoires could be characterized only after the peak T cell response. Most participants were white British and females outnumbered males, and the authors suggested that clonal diversity may have been underestimated.

The CDR3 regions of human TCRbeta chains were analyzed by immunosequencing. Regarding the original processing steps: Repertoire TCRs were checked for matches against a reference library of SARS-CoV-2-specific TCRs that had been generated using the MIRA antigen-specificity platform. Breadth meant the fraction of unique TCRs that were SARS-CoV-2-associated, whereas depth meant the fraction of total T cells that were SARS-CoV-2-associated. Using the MIRA data, each spike-specific TCR was mapped to the spike region that the TCR reacts to and placed in a CD4 or CD8 class. Log10-transformed breadth and depth values were compared by one-way ANOVA with Sidak's multiple comparisons tests. TCRdb carries this immuneACCESS record with in-frame sequences only. Its versions omit some clonotypes, under half of them owing to an unresolved V gene in the studies checked, with the rest unexplained. Clone size and the V and J calls come from that table; the DNA yielded D and trimming. The sample contains some 100,000 clones, around 87% of them found a single time. The ten most abundant clones make up around 4.4% of the sample.

The CDR3 goes from the cysteine to the phenylalanine over 15 residues. Kept here is only the CDR3 DNA, which spans 45 bases and is read in frame from base 1. V is pared back by 0 bases and J by 2 bases, with 11 bases lying between the germline termini. Taken from the germline V gene, the CDR1 and CDR2 loops are SGHVS and FQNEAQ. As regards this clone: It has no known antigen specificity. No much larger clone is present one base from it, and per-base qualities are unavailable.

This sample's time point label indicates: baseline before first vaccination. Per the publication, the treatment or condition label means: meningococcal conjugate vaccine given as trial control. Vaccinee samples came from UK trials COV001 and COV002, including a single-blind randomized controlled phase 2/3 trial of AZD1222 (ChAdOx1 nCoV-19) in healthy adults. For TCRbeta chain sequencing, PBMC samples from trial participants were taken at day 0 and at day 28 after the second dose. This clonotype was obtained from an adult in good health. Material: peripheral blood, obtained on day 0 of MenACWY control vaccination. The rearrangement joined TRBV7-8 to TRBJ2-7, with the D segment identity uncertain. At the DNA level, the sequence is TGTGCCAGCAGCTTAGCTGGCGGAACTACCTACGAGCAGTACTTC. Protein translation: CASSLAGGTTYEQYF.